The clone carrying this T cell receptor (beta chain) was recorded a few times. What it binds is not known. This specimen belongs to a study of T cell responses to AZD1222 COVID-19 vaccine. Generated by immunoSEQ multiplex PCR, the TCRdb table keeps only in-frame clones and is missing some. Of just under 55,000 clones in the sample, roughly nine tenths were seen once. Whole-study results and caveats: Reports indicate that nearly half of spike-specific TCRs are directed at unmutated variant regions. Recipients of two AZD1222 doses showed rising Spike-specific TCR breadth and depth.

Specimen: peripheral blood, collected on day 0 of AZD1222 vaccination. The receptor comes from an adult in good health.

The CDR3 DNA reads TGTGCCAGCAGCTCCCTGAGACAGCAGCGACACTATGGCTACACCTTC. It codes for CASSSLRQQRHYGYTF. V and J are TRBV11-2 and TRBJ1-2; D is possibly TRBD1 (5 bases). The germline CDR1 and CDR2 sequences are SGHAT and FQNNGV. The CDR3 has 16 amino acids. V lost 4 bases and J lost 3, with 18 bases in between.